This TCR beta chain is from a study of Ad26.COV2.S vaccination and SARS-CoV-2 variants (TCRdb year 2021). For the study in its entirety: Vaccine-arm donors came from COV1001, a multicentre, randomized, double-blind, placebo-controlled phase I-IIa trial of Ad26.COV2.S in healthy adults. Dosing of Ad26.COV2.S was intramuscular, at either 5x10^10 or 1x10^11 viral particles, delivered as one shot or as two shots spaced 56 days apart. Sequencing of the TCRbeta repertoire served to evaluate the specificity and breadth of SARS-CoV-2-reactive T cell receptors following Ad26.COV2.S vaccination. The TCR-sequenced set comprised roughly 30 samples: some 19 Ad26.COV2.S vaccine recipients, 5 placebo recipients and 8 SARS-CoV-2 convalescent individuals. Trial participants were randomized into five groups of five, in which low-dose or high-dose Ad26.COV2.S was given once or twice, or placebo was given on both occasions. Investigators remained blinded to trial group allocation during experiments and outcome assessment. Study-wide conclusions, independent of this receptor: After vaccination, substantial breadth of spike-specific CD8+ and CD4+ T cell responses was reported. Ad26.COV2.S recipients had higher spike-specific TCR breadth than placebo recipients (P = 0.0014). The authors noted that the TCR breadth and depth analyses may have underestimated total T cell responses. Vaccine and placebo recipients had similar non-spike TCR breadth, a finding consistent with the vaccine containing only spike. The study was not powered to compare responses between vaccine doses or regimens.

The immunoSEQ Assay was the method used to sequence TCRbeta CDR3 regions. After extraction, genomic DNA underwent amplification by bias-controlled multiplex PCR, followed by high-throughput sequencing. As for how the authors treated the data: To quantify the absolute abundance of every unique TCRbeta CDR3 region, sequences were collapsed and filtered. T cell fraction was estimated by normalization of TCRbeta template counts to usable DNA, with usable DNA being measured through amplification of reference genes present in all nucleated cells. Repertoire TCRs were annotated as SARS-CoV-2-specific by exact matching of V gene, CDR3 amino acid sequence and J gene to a known reactive TCR set. The reference SARS-CoV-2 TCR set came from MIRA and was filtered for enrichment in COVID-19-positive ImmuneCODE repertoires, removing public or cross-reactive TCRs. Based on the MIRA antigens, annotated TCRs were further analysed at the level of specific ORF or position within ORF. Depth was the summed frequency of annotated unique rearrangements, while breadth was defined as annotated unique rearrangements over total unique productive rearrangements. Two-sided Wilcoxon rank-sum tests were applied when comparing TCR breadth between groups. The table was pulled from immuneACCESS by TCRdb, which kept in-frame rearrangements only. Such tables lose some clones; where checked, under half of the loss comes from unresolved V genes, and the rest has no known cause. V, J and clone size derive from that table, while D and trimming were established from the DNA sequence. The sample table holds more than 250,000 clones, of which around 87% were seen once. 3% to 4% of the sample is in the top ten clones.

With regard to this clone: Its binding antigen is unknown. The sample holds no much larger clone one base away, and base qualities are not on file.

For CDR1 and CDR2, the germline V gene (reference sequence) lists LGHDT and YNNKEL. Including the terminal cysteine and phenylalanine, the CDR3 comprises 15 residues. Of the read, only the CDR3 DNA is kept; its 45 bases are in frame from base 1. Germline trimming amounts to 1 base on V and 5 bases on J, with 0 as the count of junction bases outside the gene matches. The sample's treatment or condition label, in plain terms: roughly 19 received Ad26.COV2.S at low or high dose, single or two shots; five or six received placebo; per-sample allocation not given. For vaccine and placebo recipients, the sequenced repertoires came from samples collected on day 63 after the first injection. Cohort 1b enrolled around 23 adults aged 18-55 years at a single site in Boston, USA, between 29 July and 7 August 2020. Ad26.COV2.S was a replication-incompetent adenovirus type 26 vector expressing a prefusion-stabilized SARS-CoV-2 spike protein from the original Wuhan strain.

Material: peripheral blood, obtained in a trial of Ad26.COV2.S vaccine versus placebo. This TCR was sampled from a person aged 18-60 years who received the Ad26.COV2.S COVID-19 vaccine or a placebo. This chain is built from TRBV3-1 (or the pseudogene TRBV3-2) and TRBJ2-2; 11 central bases correspond to TRBD1. The sequenced DNA: TGTGCCAGCAGCCAAGGGGACAGGGGGACCGGGGAGCTGTTTTTT. Translated, it gives CASSQGDRGTGELFF.